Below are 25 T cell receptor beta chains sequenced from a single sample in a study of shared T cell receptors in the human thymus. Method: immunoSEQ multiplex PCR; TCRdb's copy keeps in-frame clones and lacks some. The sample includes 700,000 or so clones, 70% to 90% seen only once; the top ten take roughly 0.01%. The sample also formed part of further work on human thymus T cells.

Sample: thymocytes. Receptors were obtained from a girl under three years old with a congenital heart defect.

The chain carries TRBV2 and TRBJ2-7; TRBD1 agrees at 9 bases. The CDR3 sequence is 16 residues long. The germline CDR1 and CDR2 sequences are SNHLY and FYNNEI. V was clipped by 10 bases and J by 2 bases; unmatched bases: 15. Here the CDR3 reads CANHPTGTGLPYEQYF. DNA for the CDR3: TGTGCCAATCACCCCACGGGGACAGGGCTACCCTACGAGCAGTACTTC.

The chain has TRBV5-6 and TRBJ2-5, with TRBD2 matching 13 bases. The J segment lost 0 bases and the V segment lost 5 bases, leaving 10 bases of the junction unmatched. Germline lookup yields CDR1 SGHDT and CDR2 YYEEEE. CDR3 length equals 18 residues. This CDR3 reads CASSPRLAGGPHQETQYF. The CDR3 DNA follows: TGTGCCAGCAGTCCAAGACTAGCGGGGGGACCTCACCAAGAGACCCAGTACTTC.

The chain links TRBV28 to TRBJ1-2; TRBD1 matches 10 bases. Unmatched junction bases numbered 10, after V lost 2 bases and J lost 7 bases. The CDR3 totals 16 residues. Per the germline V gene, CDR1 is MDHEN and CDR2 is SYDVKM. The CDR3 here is CASSLGTGDPPGGYTF. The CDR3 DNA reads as TGTGCCAGCAGTTTAGGGACAGGGGATCCGCCTGGTGGCTACACCTTC.

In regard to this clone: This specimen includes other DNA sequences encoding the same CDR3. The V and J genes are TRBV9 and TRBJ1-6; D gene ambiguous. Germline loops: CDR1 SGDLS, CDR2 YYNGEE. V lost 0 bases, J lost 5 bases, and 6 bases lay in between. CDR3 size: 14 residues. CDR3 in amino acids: CASSVGQDNSPLHF. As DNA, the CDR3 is TGTGCCAGCAGCGTAGGCCAGGATAATTCACCCCTCCACTTT.

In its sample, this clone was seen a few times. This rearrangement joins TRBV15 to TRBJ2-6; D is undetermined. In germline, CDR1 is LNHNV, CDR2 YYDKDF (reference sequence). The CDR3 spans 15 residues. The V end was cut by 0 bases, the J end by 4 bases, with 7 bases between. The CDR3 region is CATSRDNPGANVLTF. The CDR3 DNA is TGTGCCACCAGCAGAGATAATCCCGGGGCCAACGTCCTGACTTTC.

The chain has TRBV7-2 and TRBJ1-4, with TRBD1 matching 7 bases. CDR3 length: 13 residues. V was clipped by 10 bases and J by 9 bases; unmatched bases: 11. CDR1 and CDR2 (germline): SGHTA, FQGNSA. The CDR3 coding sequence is TGTGCCACCCTAGGACAGGAGAGCAAAAAACTGTTTTTT. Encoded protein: CATLGQESKKLFF.

This CDR3 is CASSYAPQGAGYEQYF. The CDR3, as DNA: TGTGCCAGCAGCTACGCCCCACAGGGGGCAGGTTACGAGCAGTACTTC. The rearrangement joins TRBV5-8 to TRBJ2-7, with 9 nucleotides matching TRBD1. The CDR3 runs 16 residues. V shed 3 bases and J 4 bases; nucleotides not matched to a gene: 11. CDR1 is SGHTS, CDR2 YDEGEE, per germline.

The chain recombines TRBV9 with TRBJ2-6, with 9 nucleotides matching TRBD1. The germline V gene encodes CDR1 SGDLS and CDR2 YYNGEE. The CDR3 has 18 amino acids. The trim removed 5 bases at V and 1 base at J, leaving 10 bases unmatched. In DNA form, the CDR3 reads TGTGCCAGCAGAGGACCGGGACAGGGAAAATCTGGGGCCAACGTCCTGACTTTC. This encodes CASRGPGQGKSGANVLTF.

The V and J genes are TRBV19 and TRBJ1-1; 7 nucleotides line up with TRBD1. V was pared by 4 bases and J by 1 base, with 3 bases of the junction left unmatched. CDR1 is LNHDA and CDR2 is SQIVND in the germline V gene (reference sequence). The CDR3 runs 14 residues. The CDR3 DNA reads TGTGCCAGTAGTACGGGACAGAAGAACACTGAAGCTTTCTTT. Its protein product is CASSTGQKNTEAFF. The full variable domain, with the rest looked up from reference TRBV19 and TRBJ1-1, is DGGITQSPKYLFRKEGQNVTLSCEQNLNHDAMYWYRQDPGQGLRLIYYSQIVNDFQKGDIAEGYSVSREKKESFPLTVTSAQKNPTAFYLCASSTGQKNTEAFFGQGTRLTVV.

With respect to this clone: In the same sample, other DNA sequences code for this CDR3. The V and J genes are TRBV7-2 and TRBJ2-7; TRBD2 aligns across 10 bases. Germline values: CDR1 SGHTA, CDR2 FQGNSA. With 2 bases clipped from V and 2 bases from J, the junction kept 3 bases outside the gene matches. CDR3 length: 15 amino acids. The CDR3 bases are TGTGCCAGCAGCTTAACCAGCGGGGGGGCCTACGAGCAGTACTTC. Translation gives CASSLTSGGAYEQYF.

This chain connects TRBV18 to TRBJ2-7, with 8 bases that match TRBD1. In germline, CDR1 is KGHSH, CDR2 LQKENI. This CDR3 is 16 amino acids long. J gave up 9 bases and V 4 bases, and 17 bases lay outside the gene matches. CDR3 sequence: CASSLNSSGQGMGQYF. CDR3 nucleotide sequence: TGTGCCAGCTCACTTAACTCCTCAGGACAGGGCATGGGGCAGTACTTC.

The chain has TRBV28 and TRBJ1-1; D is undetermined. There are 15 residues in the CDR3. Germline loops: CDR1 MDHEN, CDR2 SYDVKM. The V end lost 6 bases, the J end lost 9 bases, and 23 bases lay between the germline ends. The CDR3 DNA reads TGTGCCAGCAGACGATTGGCGGGCGATCTTGGTAAAGCTTTCTTT. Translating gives CASRRLAGDLGKAFF.

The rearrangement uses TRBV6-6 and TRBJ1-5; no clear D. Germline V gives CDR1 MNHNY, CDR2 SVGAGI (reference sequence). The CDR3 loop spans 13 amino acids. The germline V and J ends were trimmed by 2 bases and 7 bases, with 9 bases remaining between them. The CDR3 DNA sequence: TGTGCCAGCAGTTACCGACACCTCCAGCCCCAGCATTTT. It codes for CASSYRHLQPQHF.

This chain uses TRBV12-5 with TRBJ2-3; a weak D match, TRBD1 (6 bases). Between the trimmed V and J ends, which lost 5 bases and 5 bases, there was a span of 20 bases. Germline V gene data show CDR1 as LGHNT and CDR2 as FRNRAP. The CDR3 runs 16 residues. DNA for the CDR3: TGTGCTAGTGGTCCTATCCTTATCAGGGGAGAAGATACGCAGTATTTT. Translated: CASGPILIRGEDTQYF.

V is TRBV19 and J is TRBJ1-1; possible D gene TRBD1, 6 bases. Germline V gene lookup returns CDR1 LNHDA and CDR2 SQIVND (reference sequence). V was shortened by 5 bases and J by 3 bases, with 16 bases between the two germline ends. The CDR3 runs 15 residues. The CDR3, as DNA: TGTGCCAGTAGTGCGGAAACAGGGTCGGACACTGAAGCTTTCTTT. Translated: CASSAETGSDTEAFF.

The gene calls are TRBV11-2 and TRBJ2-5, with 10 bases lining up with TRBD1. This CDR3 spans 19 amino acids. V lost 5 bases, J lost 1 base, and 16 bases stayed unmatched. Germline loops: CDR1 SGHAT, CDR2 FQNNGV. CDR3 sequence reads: CASSPLSQGQGLFQETQYF. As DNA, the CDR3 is TGTGCCAGCAGCCCCCTATCGCAGGGACAGGGGCTCTTCCAAGAGACCCAGTACTTC.

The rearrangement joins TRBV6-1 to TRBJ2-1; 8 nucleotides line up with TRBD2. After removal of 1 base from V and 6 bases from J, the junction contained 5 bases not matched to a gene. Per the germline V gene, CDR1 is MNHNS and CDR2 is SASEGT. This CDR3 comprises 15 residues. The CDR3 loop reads CASSEEVGGANEQFF. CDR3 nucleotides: TGTGCCAGCAGTGAAGAAGTCGGGGGGGCCAATGAGCAGTTCTTC.

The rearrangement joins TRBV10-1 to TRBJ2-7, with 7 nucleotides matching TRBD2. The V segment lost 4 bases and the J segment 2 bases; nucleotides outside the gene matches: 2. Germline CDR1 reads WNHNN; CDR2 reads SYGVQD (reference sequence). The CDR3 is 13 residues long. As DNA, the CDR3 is TGCGCCAGCAGTGGGGGGGGAGCCTACGAGCAGTACTTC. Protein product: CASSGGGAYEQYF.

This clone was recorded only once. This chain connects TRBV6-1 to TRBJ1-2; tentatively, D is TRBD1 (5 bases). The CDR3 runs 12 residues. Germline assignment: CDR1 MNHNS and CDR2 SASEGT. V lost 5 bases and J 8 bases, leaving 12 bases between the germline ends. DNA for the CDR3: TGTGCCAGCAGTCGCCGGGGGGAAGGCTACACCTTC. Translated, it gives CASSRRGEGYTF.

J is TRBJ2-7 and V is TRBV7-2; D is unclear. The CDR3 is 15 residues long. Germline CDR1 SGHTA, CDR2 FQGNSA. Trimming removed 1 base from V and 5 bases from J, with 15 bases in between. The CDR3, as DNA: TGTGCCAGCAGCTTAGTGGGCATTTTTTCCGACGAGCAGTACTTC. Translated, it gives CASSLVGIFSDEQYF.

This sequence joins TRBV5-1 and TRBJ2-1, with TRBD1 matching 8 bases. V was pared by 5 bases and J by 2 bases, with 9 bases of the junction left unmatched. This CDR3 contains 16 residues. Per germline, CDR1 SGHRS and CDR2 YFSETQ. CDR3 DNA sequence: TGCGCCAGCAGATTGACAGGGGCGCCAGCCTACAATGAGCAGTTCTTC. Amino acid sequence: CASRLTGAPAYNEQFF.

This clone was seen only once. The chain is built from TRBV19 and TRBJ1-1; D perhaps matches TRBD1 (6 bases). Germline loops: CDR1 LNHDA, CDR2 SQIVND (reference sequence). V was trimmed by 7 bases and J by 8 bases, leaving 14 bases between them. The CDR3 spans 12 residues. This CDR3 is CASTEEDREAFF. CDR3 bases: TGTGCCAGTACCGAGGAGGACAGAGAAGCTTTCTTT.

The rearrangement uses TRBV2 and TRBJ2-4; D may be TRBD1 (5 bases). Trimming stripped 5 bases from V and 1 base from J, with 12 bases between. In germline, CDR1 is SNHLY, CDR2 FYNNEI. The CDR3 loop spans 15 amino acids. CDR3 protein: CASSTPPGAKNIQYF. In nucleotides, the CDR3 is TGTGCCAGCAGTACACCGCCAGGGGCCAAAAACATTCAGTACTTC.

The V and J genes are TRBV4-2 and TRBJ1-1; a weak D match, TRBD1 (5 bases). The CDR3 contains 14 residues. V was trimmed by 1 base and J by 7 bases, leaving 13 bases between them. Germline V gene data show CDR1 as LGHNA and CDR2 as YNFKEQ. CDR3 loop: CASSQVWGGGEAFF. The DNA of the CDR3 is TGTGCCAGCAGCCAAGTGTGGGGCGGCGGTGAAGCTTTCTTT.

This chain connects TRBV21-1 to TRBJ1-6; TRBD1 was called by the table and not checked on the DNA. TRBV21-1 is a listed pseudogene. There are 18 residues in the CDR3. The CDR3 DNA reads TGTGCCAGCAGCCCTCGGACAGGGGCCAGCTCCTATAATTCACCCCTCCACTTT. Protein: CASSPRTGASSYNSPLHF.